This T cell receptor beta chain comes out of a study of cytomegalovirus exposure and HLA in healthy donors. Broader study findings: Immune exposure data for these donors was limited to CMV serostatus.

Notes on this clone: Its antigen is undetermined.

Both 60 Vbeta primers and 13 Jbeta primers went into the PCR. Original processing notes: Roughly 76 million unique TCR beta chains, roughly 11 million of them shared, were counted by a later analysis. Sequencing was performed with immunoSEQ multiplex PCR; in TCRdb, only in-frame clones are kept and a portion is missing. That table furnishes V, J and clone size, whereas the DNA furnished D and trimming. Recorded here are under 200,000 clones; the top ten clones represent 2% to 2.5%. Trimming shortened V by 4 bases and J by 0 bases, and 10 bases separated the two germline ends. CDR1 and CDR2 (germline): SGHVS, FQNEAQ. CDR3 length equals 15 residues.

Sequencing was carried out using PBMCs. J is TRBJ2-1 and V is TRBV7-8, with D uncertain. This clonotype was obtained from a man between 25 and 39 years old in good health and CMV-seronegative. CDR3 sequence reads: CASSSTQVSYNEQFF. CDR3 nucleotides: TGTGCCAGCAGCTCAACCCAGGTCTCCTACAATGAGCAGTTCTTC.